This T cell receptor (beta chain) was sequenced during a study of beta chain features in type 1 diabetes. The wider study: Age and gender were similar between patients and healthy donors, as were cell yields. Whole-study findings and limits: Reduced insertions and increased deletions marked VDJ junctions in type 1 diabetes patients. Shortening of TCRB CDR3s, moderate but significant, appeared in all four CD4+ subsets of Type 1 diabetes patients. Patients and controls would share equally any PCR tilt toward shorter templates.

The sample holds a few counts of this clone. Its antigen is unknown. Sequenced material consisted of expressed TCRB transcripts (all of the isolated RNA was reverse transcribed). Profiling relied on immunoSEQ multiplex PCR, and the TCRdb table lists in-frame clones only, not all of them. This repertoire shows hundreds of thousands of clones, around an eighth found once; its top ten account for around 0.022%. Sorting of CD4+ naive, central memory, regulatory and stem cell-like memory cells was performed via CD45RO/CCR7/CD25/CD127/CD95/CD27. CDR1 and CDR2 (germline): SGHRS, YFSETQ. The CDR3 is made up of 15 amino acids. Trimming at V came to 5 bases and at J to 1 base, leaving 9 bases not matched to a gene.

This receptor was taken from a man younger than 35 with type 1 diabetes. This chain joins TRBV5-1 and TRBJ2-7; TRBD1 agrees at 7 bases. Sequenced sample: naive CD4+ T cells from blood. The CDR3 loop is CASRRGTAESYEQYF. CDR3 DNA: TGCGCCAGCAGAAGAGGGACAGCAGAGTCCTACGAGCAGTACTTC. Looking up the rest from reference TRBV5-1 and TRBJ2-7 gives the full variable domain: KAGVTQTPRYLIKTRGQQVTLSCSPISGHRSVSWYQQTPGQGLQFLFEYFSETQRNKGNFPGRFSGRQFSNSRSEMNVSTLELGDSALYLCASRRGTAESYEQYFGPGTRLTVT.